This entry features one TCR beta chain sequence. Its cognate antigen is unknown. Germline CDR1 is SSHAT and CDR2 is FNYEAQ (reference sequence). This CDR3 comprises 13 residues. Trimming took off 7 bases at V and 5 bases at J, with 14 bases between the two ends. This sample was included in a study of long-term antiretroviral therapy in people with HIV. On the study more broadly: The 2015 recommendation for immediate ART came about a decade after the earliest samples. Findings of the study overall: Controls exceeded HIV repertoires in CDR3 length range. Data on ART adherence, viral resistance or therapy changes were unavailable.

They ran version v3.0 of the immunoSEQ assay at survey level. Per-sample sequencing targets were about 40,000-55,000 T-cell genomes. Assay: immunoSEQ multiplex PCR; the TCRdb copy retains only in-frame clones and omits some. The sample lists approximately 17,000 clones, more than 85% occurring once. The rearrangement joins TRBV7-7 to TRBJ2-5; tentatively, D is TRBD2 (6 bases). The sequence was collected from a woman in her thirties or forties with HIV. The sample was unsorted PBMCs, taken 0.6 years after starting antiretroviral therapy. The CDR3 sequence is CASMEGPAETQYF. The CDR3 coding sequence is TGTGCCAGCATGGAGGGCCCGGCGGAGACCCAGTACTTC.